This T cell receptor (beta chain) emerged from a study of T cell repertoires in cytomegalovirus infection. Across the study: Public TCR beta signature analysis indicated the presence of both CMV infection and matching HLA type. Study-level results: Carriers of CMV plus the relevant HLA were identified by cumulative public TCR beta family frequency. In two of eight donors, the top clonotype was HLA-C-restricted CMV-specific.

In the case of this clonotype: Its specificity is unknown.

TCRdb reprocessed the reads with MiXCR, giving one entry per CDR3 protein. Of under 850,000 distinct CDR3 sequences in the sample, about 40% were seen once. J gave up 6 bases and V 6 bases, and 9 bases lay outside the gene matches. The CDR3 is made up of 16 amino acids. Looked up from germline, CDR1 is SEHNR and CDR2 is FQNEAQ (reference sequence). Sequences were obtained from PBMCs. V is TRBV7-9 and J is TRBJ1-6, with TRBD1 matching 9 bases. The sequence was obtained from a human donor in good health (CMV status not recorded). Some clones in this sample may be carry-over from other donors' samples. The CDR3 region has the DNA TGTGCCAGCAGGGCTAAGGGGGACAGGGCTAATTCACCCCTCCACTTT. The encoded protein is CASRAKGDRANSPLHF.